Each of the 17 T cell receptor beta chains below was sequenced from the same sample in a study of T cell repertoires in cytomegalovirus infection. TCRdb re-called the reads with MiXCR, one entry per CDR3 protein. Here the sample spans 300,000 to 400,000 distinct CDR3 sequences, roughly 29% being singletons. No antigens are known for them. The sample in question was cultured PBMCs, obtained from culture after CMV antigen stimulation. The receptors shown here come from a human donor in good health (CMV status not recorded). Some clones in this sample may be carry-over from other donors' samples.

This clonotype turned up a few times. This chain joins TRBV19 and TRBJ1-5; D is unclear. There are 18 residues in the CDR3. Germline V gene data show CDR1 as LNHDA and CDR2 as SQIVND (reference sequence). The V gene lost 3 bases and the J gene lost 1 base, with 19 bases spanning the gap. This CDR3 is CASSITDVRGVSNQPQHF. The CDR3, as DNA: TGTGCCAGTAGTATTACGGACGTGAGAGGAGTGAGCAATCAGCCCCAGCATTTT.

CDR3 residues: CASSSGTGDLEQYF. CDR3 DNA sequence: TGTGCCAGCAGCTCCGGGACAGGCGATCTGGAGCAGTACTTC. V gene TRBV7-6 combines with J gene TRBJ2-7, with 8 bases that match TRBD1. Germline V lookup: CDR1 SGHVS, CDR2 FNYEAQ. This CDR3 comprises 14 residues. V lost 4 bases and J lost 7; bases outside the gene matches: 9.

Concerning this clonotype: This clone may be a read error of a much larger clone one base away. The J gene is TRBJ2-3, the V gene TRBV9; 11 positions agree with TRBD2. Germline V gives CDR1 SGDLS, CDR2 YYNGEE. The CDR3 is 21 amino acids. V lost 3 bases and J lost 0; bases outside the gene matches: 18. CDR3 region: CASSALYGASGGTPSTDTQYF. CDR3 DNA sequence: TGTGCCAGCAGCGCCCTTTACGGGGCTAGCGGGGGGACCCCTAGCACAGATACGCAGTATTTT.

The chain carries TRBV2 and TRBJ2-4; maybe TRBD2 (5 bases). There are 13 residues in the CDR3. Trimming stripped 8 bases from V and 3 bases from J, with 11 bases between. The germline CDR1 and CDR2 sequences are SNHLY and FYNNEI. The CDR3 region is CASGGGRKNIQYF. CDR3 DNA: TGTGCCAGCGGTGGAGGTCGCAAAAACATTCAGTACTTC. Drawing the rest from reference TRBV2 and TRBJ2-4, the complete variable domain is EPEVTQTPSHQVTQMGQEVILRCVPISNHLYFYWYRQILGQKVEFLVSFYNNEISEKSEIFDDQFSVERPDGSNFTLKIRSTKLEDSAMYFCASGGGRKNIQYFGAGTRLSVL.

This sequence joins TRBV15 and TRBJ2-1; the D gene is possibly TRBD1 (6 bases). The CDR3 covers 15 residues. Germline values: CDR1 LNHNV, CDR2 YYDKDF (reference sequence). Between the trimmed V and J ends, which lost 0 bases and 5 bases, there was a span of 11 bases. The CDR3 region has the DNA TGTGCCACCAGCAGAGACCCCAGGGGAAACAATGAGCAGTTCTTC. Translated: CATSRDPRGNNEQFF.

This clonotype was seen repeatedly, ten times or more. The chain is built from TRBV7-2 and TRBJ2-1; 15 bases align to TRBD2. The CDR3 runs to 17 residues. Germline assignment: CDR1 SGHTA and CDR2 FQGNSA. J was trimmed by 10 bases and V by 5 bases; bases with no gene match: 12. DNA of the CDR3: TGTGCCAGCAGCCCCCCTGGACTAGCGGGAGGGCATGGGGAGCAGTTCTTC. Protein sequence: CASSPPGLAGGHGEQFF.

This clonotype was counted at least ten times. The chain employs TRBV7-3 and TRBJ1-1, with a weak D call TRBD1 (5 bases). Trimming stripped 2 bases from V and 4 bases from J, with 17 bases between. The CDR3 sequence is 16 residues long. Germline loops: CDR1 SGHTA, CDR2 FQGTGA. The CDR3 here is CASSLPPGRGGTEAFF. The CDR3 coding sequence is TGTGCCAGCAGCTTACCGCCGGGGCGCGGGGGCACTGAAGCTTTCTTT.

This clonotype was recorded many times. The chain links TRBV7-8 to TRBJ2-6; no clear D. The V gene's germline CDR1 is SGHVS and CDR2 FQNEAQ. The length of the CDR3 is 15 residues. V lost 3 bases, J lost 4 bases, and 10 bases lay in between. CDR3 nucleotides: TGTGCCAGCAGCTTCACCAGGACCGGGGCCAACGTCCTGACTTTC. Translated: CASSFTRTGANVLTF.

This clonotype occurred a few times. The rearrangement links TRBV7-3 to TRBJ1-1, with TRBD1 matching over 7 bases. J was trimmed by 4 bases and V by 5 bases; bases with no gene match: 4. Germline CDR1 is SGHTA and CDR2 is FQGTGA. This CDR3 has 13 amino acids. The DNA for the CDR3 is TGTGCCAGCAGCGCCCGGACAGGCACTGAAGCTTTCTTT. It is translated as CASSARTGTEAFF. The variable domain in full, with the rest retrieved from reference TRBV7-3 and TRBJ1-1, is GAGVSQTPSNKVTEKGKYVELRCDPISGHTALYWYRQSLGQGPEFLIYFQGTGAADDSGLPNDRFFAVRPEGSVSTLKIQRTERGDSAVYLCASSARTGTEAFFGQGTRLTVV.

This chain links TRBV19 with TRBJ1-4; no reliable D call. This CDR3 comprises 12 residues. V lost 5 bases, J lost 8 bases, and 9 bases lay in between. In germline, CDR1 is LNHDA, CDR2 SQIVND (reference sequence). The CDR3 is CASSRGREKLFF. The CDR3 DNA follows: TGTGCCAGTAGTCGCGGCAGGGAAAAACTGTTTTTT. Using reference TRBV19 and TRBJ1-4 for the parts outside the CDR3, the full variable domain is DGGITQSPKYLFRKEGQNVTLSCEQNLNHDAMYWYRQDPGQGLRLIYYSQIVNDFQKGDIAEGYSVSREKKESFPLTVTSAQKNPTAFYLCASSRGREKLFFGSGTQLSVL.

This clonotype was found a few times. V is TRBV11-2 and J is TRBJ1-4, with D hard to call. Germline assignment: CDR1 SGHAT and CDR2 FQNNGV. The CDR3 extends over 16 amino acids. V was clipped by 5 bases and J by 0 bases, with 13 bases between them. The CDR3 reads CASSPDPGATNEKLFF. CDR3 nucleotides: TGTGCCAGCAGCCCCGACCCCGGGGCAACTAATGAAAAACTGTTTTTT.

The rearrangement links TRBV7-3 to TRBJ2-1, with 7 bases aligning to TRBD1. Germline V CDR1 and CDR2: SGHTA, FQGTGA. Losses at the gene ends were 5 bases for V and 7 bases for J; bases not matched to a gene: 5. The CDR3 loop spans 13 amino acids. CDR3 loop: CASSDGQANEQFF. CDR3 bases: TGTGCCAGCAGCGACGGACAGGCGAATGAGCAGTTCTTC.

This clonotype has a handful of counts. The chain is built from TRBV5-1 and TRBJ1-6, with 8 bases matching TRBD1. The junction had 20 bases not matched to a gene; V was cut back by 2 bases and J by 7 bases. From germline, CDR1 is SGHRS and CDR2 YFSETQ. This CDR3 region has 20 residues. DNA for the CDR3: TGCGCCAGCAGCTTAGCTGGGGCAGGGGGCATGTCAGCAGACAATTCACCCCTCCACTTT. Its protein product is CASSLAGAGGMSADNSPLHF.

This clonotype was detected many times. The J gene is TRBJ1-1, the V gene TRBV7-9; D is uncertain. CDR1 is SEHNR and CDR2 is FQNEAQ in the germline V gene (reference sequence). This CDR3 is 14 amino acids long. V was pared by 5 bases and J by 1 base, with 11 bases between. CDR3: CASSTITENTEAFF. In DNA form, the CDR3 reads TGTGCCAGCAGCACCATAACCGAGAACACTGAAGCTTTCTTT.

CDR3 loop: CASSSRQDYNYEQYF. In DNA, the CDR3 is TGTGCCAGCAGTTCCCGACAGGACTACAACTACGAGCAGTACTTC. The chain links TRBV6-2 or TRBV6-3 to TRBJ2-7; D might be TRBD1 or TRBD2, each matching 6 bases. There are 15 residues in the CDR3. V lost 4 bases and J 3 bases, leaving 16 bases between the germline ends. The germline gives CDR1 MNHEY, CDR2 SVGEGT.

This clonotype was found a few times. The chain recombines TRBV7-2 with TRBJ1-1, with 8 bases identical to TRBD1. CDR1 is SGHTA, CDR2 FQGNSA, per germline. This CDR3 region has 12 residues. The J segment lost 8 bases and the V segment lost 7 bases, leaving 6 bases of the junction unmatched. This CDR3 is CASTPGGTEAFF. CDR3 DNA: TGTGCCAGCACCCCAGGGGGCACAGAAGCTTTCTTT.

This clonotype was recorded a few times. V usage is TRBV27 and J usage is TRBJ2-3; unclear D gene. The CDR3 length is 15 residues. Trimming pared 2 bases from V and 1 base from J, leaving 10 bases between. The germline gives CDR1 MNHEY, CDR2 SMNVEV (reference sequence). For the CDR3, the DNA is TGTGCCAGCAGTTTAGGTCTAATGGGCACAGATACGCAGTATTTT. This sequence encodes CASSLGLMGTDTQYF.